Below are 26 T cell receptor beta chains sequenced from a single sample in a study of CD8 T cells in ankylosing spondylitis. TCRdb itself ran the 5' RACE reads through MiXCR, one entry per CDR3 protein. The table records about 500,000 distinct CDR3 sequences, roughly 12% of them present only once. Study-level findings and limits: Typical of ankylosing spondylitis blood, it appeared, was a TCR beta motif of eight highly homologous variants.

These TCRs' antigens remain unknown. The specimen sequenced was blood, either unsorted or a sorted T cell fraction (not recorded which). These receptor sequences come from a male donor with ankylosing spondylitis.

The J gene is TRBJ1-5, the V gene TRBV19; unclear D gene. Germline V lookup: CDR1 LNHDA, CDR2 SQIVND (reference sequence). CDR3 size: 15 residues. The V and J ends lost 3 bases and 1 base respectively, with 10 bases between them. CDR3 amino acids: CASSMGLRSNQPQHF. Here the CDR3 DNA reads TGTGCCAGTAGTATGGGATTAAGGAGCAATCAGCCCCAGCATTTT. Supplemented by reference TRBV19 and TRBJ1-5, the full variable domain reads DGGITQSPKYLFRKEGQNVTLSCEQNLNHDAMYWYRQDPGQGLRLIYYSQIVNDFQKGDIAEGYSVSREKKESFPLTVTSAQKNPTAFYLCASSMGLRSNQPQHFGDGTRLSIL.

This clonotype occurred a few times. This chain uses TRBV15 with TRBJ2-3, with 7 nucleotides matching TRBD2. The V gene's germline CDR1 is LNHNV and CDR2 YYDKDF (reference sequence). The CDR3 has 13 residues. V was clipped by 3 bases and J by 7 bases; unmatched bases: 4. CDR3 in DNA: TGTGCCACCAGCAGTAAGAGCGGGAATACGCAGTATTTT. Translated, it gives CATSSKSGNTQYF.

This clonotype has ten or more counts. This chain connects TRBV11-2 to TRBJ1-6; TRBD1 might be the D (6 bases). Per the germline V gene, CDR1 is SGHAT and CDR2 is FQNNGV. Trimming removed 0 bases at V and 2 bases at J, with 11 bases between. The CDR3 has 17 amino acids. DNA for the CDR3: TGTGCCAGCAGCTTAGAAGGGGGAAGGGCCTATAATTCACCCCTCCACTTT. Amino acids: CASSLEGGRAYNSPLHF. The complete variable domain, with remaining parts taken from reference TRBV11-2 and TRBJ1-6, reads EAGVAQSPRYKIIEKRQSVAFWCNPISGHATLYWYQQILGQGPKLLIQFQNNGVVDDSQLPKDRFSAERLKGVDSTLKIQPAKLEDSAVYLCASSLEGGRAYNSPLHFGNGTRLTVT.

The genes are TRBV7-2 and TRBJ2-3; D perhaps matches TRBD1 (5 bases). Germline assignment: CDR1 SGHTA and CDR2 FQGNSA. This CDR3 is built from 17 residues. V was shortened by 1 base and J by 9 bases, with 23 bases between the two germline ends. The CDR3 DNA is TGTGCCAGCAGCTTAGGAATCGTTCGTAGGGGCGTAGACACGCAGTATTTT. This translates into CASSLGIVRRGVDTQYF.

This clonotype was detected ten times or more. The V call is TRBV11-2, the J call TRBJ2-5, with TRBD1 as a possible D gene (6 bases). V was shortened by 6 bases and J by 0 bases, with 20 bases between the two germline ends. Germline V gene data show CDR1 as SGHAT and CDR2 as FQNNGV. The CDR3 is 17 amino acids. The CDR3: CASRGRDINPYQETQYF. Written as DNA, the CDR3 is TGTGCCAGCAGGGGACGGGACATCAATCCGTACCAAGAGACCCAGTACTTC.

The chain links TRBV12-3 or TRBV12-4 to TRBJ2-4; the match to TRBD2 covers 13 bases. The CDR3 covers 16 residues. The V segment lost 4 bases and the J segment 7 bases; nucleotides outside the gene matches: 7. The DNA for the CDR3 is TGTGCCAGCAGTTCCGGACTAGCGGGAGCACCGAACATTCAGTACTTC. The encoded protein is CASSSGLAGAPNIQYF.

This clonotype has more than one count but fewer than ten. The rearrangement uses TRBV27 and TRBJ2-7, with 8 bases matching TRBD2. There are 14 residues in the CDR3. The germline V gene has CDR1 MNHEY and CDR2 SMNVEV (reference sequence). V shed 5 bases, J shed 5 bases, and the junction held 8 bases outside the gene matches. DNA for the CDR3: TGTGCCAGCAGTACCCGTAGCGGGGCACACGAGCAGTACTTC. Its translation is CASSTRSGAHEQYF.

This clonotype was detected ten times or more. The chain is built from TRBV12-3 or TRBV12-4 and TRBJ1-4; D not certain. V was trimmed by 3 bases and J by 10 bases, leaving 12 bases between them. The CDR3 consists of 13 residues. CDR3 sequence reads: CASSLLASGKLFF. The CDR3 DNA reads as TGTGCCAGCAGTTTGTTAGCATCGGGAAAACTGTTTTTT.

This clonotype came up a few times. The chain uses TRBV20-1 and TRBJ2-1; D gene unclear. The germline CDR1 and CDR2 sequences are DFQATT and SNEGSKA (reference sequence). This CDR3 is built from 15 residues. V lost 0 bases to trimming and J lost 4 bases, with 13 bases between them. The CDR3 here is CSAREAETGYNEQFF. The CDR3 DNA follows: TGCAGTGCTAGAGAGGCAGAAACCGGGTACAATGAGCAGTTCTTC.

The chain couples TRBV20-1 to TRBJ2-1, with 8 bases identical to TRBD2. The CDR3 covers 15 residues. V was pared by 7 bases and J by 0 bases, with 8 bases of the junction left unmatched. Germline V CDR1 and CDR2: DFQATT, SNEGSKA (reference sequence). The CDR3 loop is CSVMTSVSSYNEQFF. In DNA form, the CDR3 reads TGCAGTGTTATGACTAGCGTCAGCTCCTACAATGAGCAGTTCTTC.

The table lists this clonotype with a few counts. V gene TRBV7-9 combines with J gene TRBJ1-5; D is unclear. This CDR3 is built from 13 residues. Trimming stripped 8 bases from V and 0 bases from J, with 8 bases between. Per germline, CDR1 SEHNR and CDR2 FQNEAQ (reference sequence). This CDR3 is CASGVGSNQPQHF. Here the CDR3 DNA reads TGTGCCAGCGGGGTGGGTAGCAATCAGCCCCAGCATTTT.

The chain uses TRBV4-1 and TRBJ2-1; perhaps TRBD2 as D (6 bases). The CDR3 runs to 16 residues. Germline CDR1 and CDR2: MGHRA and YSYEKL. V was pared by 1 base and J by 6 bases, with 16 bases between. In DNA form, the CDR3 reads TGCGCCAGCAGCCAAGCACCGGGACTGGCTACCAATGAGCAGTTCTTC. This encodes CASSQAPGLATNEQFF.

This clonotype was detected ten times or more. This CDR3 reads CSARDLQGVNTEAFF. The CDR3 nucleotides are TGCAGTGCTAGAGATCTGCAGGGGGTGAACACTGAAGCTTTCTTT. This rearrangement joins TRBV20-1 to TRBJ1-1; 7 bases are a match to TRBD1. This CDR3 region has 15 residues. The ends lost 0 bases at V and 0 bases at J; junction bases unmatched: 4. CDR1 DFQATT and CDR2 SNEGSKA come from the germline V gene (reference sequence).

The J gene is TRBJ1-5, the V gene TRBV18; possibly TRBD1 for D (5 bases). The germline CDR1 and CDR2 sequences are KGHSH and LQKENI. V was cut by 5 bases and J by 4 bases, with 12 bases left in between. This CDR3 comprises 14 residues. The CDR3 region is CASSYTGVNQPQHF. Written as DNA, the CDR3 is TGTGCCAGCTCATACACAGGTGTGAATCAGCCCCAGCATTTT.

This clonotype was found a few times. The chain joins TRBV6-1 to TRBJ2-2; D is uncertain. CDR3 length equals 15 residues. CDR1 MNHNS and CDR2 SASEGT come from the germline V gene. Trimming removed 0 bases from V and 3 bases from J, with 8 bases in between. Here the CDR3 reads CASSEAPGYTGELFF. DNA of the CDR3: TGTGCCAGCAGTGAAGCGCCTGGATACACCGGGGAGCTGTTTTTT.

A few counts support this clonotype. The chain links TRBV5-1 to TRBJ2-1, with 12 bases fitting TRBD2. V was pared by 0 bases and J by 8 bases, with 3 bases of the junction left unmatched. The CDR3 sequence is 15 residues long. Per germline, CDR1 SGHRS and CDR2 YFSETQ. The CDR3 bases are TGCGCCAGCAGCTTGGAGACTAGCGGGAGATATGAGCAGTTCTTC. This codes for CASSLETSGRYEQFF.

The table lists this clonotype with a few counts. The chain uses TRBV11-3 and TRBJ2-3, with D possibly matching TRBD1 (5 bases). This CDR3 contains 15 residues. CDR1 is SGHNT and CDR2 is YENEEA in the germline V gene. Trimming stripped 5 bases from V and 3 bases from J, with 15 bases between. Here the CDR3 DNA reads TGTGCCAGCAGCACCCCCAAGGGGAAGACAGATACGCAGTATTTT. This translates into CASSTPKGKTDTQYF.

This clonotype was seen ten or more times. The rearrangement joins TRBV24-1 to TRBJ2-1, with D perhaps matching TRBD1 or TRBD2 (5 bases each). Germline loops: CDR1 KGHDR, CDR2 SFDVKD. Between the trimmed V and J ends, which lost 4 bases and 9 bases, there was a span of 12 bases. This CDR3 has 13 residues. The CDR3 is CATSDPNGGEQFF. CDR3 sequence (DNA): TGTGCCACCAGTGACCCGAATGGGGGTGAGCAGTTCTTC.

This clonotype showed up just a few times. The CDR3 nucleotides are TGTGCCAGCAGCTTACAACGGAGCGCAGATACGCAGTATTTT. This codes for CASSLQRSADTQYF. V is TRBV11-3 and J is TRBJ2-3; D ambiguous. The V and J ends lost 2 bases and 4 bases respectively, with 10 bases between them. The CDR3 sequence is 14 residues long. Looked up from germline, CDR1 is SGHNT and CDR2 is YENEEA.

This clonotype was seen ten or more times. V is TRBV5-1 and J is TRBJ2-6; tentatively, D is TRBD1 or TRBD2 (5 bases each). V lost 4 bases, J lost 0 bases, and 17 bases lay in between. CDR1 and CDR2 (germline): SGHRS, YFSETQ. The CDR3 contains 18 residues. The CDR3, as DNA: TGCGCCAGCAGCCGAGGACAAGGGACCAACTCTGGGGCCAACGTCCTGACTTTC. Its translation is CASSRGQGTNSGANVLTF. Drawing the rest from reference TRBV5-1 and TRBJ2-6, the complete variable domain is KAGVTQTPRYLIKTRGQQVTLSCSPISGHRSVSWYQQTPGQGLQFLFEYFSETQRNKGNFPGRFSGRQFSNSRSEMNVSTLELGDSALYLCASSRGQGTNSGANVLTFGAGSRLTVL.

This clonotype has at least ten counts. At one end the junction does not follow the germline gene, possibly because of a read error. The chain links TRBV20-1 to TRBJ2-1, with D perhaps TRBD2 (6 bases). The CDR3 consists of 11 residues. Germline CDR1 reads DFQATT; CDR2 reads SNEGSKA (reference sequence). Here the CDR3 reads CSASEGGTSSF. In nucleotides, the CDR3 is TGCAGTGCTAGTGAGGGCGGGACGAGTAGTTTC.

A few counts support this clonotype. The chain's CDR3 is CSARDRIAGEQYV. Written as DNA, the CDR3 is TGCAGTGCTAGAGATCGGATAGCCGGGGAGCAGTACGTC. The chain joins TRBV20-1 to TRBJ2-7; D unclear. CDR3 length equals 13 residues. The germline CDR1 and CDR2 sequences are DFQATT and SNEGSKA (reference sequence). Trimming stripped 0 bases from V and 7 bases from J, with 13 bases between.

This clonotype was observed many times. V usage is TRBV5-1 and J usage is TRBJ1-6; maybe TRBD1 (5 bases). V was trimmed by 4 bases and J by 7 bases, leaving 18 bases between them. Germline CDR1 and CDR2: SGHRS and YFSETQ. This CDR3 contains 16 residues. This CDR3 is CASSLDPGPRNSPLHF. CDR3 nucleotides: TGCGCCAGCAGCCTCGACCCGGGACCCAGAAATTCACCCCTCCACTTT.

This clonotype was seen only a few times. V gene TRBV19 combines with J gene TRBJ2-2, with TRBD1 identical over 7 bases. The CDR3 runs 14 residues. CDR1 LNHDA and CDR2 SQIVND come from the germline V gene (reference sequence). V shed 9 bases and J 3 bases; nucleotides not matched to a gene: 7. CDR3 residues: CASNRGTDTGELFF. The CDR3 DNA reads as TGTGCCAGCAACAGGGGTACCGACACCGGGGAGCTGTTTTTT.

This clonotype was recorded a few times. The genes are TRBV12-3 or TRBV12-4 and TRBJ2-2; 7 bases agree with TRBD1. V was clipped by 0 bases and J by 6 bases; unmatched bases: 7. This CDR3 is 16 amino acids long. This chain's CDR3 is CASSLARDSFAGELFF. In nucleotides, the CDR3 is TGTGCCAGCAGTTTAGCGAGGGACAGCTTCGCCGGGGAGCTGTTTTTT.

The CDR3 loop is CSAVSENYGYTF. CDR3 nucleotides: TGCAGTGCGGTTAGTGAGAACTATGGCTACACCTTC. The J gene is TRBJ1-2, the V gene TRBV20-1, with D unclear. CDR3 length: 12 residues. Per germline, CDR1 DFQATT and CDR2 SNEGSKA (reference sequence). V lost 6 bases and J lost 2, with 10 bases in between.